A selection of T cell receptor beta chains follows, all from one sample in a study of OX40 agonist ivuxolimab in advanced cancers. The protocol was immunoSEQ multiplex PCR, while the TCRdb copy is restricted to in-frame clones and leaves out a portion. Of about 20,000 clones listed, about 84% are singletons. Specimen: CD4+ or CD8+ T cells sorted from blood, collected in a trial of the OX40 agonist ivuxolimab. The receptors shown here come from an adult with an advanced solid tumor such as melanoma, head and neck, liver or kidney cancer. The CDR3 runs from the conserved cysteine through the conserved F or W. Each record gives: J gene, V gene, D gene, clone size, CDR3 DNA, CDR3 protein. A D gene is named only where the DNA matches it firmly. Clone size is stated in some rows and not others, as once, few, many or a class when expanded.

J: TRBJ1-5; V: TRBV4-1; D: NA; size: few; DNA: TGCGCCAGCAGCCACACAACATGGGACTTCAATCAGCCCCAGCATTTT; CDR3: CASSHTTWDFNQPQHF
J: TRBJ2-1; V: TRBV4-1; D: NA; size: NA; DNA: TGCGCCAGCAGCCAAGTAAACTTAGTCTCCTACAATGAGCAGTTCTTC; CDR3: CASSQVNLVSYNEQFF
J: TRBJ1-2; V: TRBV11-2; D: NA; size: NA; DNA: TGTGCCAGCAGCCCATCGCGGGCGCACAACTATGGCTACACCTTC; CDR3: CASSPSRAHNYGYTF
J: TRBJ1-5; V: TRBV6-5; D: NA; size: NA; DNA: TGTGCCAGCAGTTACTCGTCCGCGGAGCCCCAGCATTTT; CDR3: CASSYSSAEPQHF
J: TRBJ2-2; V: TRBV5-8; D: NA; size: NA; DNA: TGTGCCAGCAGCTTTCGGGCAGTCACCGGGGAGCTGTTTTTT; CDR3: CASSFRAVTGELFF
J: TRBJ2-3; V: TRBV7-2; D: NA; size: NA; DNA: TGTGCCAGCAGCAGAGAGGTAGATACGCAGTATTTT; CDR3: CASSREVDTQYF
J: TRBJ2-3; V: TRBV5-4; D: TRBD1; size: NA; DNA: TGTGCCAGCAGCTCGCGGACATTGGACAGGCCAGATACGCAGTATTTT; CDR3: CASSSRTLDRPDTQYF
J: TRBJ2-2; V: TRBV29-1; D: NA; size: NA; DNA: TGCAGCGTTGCTGACTGGGGGGCGGGCGGGGAGCTGTTTTTT; CDR3: CSVADWGAGGELFF
J: TRBJ2-1; V: TRBV7-9; D: TRBD2; size: NA; DNA: TGTGCCAGCAGCCCCACTAGCGGGAGTAAGAAGAATGAGCAGTTCTTC; CDR3: CASSPTSGSKKNEQFF
J: TRBJ2-7; V: TRBV6-1; D: NA; size: few; DNA: TGTGCCAGCAGTGAATGGGTGGGGGTCTCCTACGAGCAGTACTTC; CDR3: CASSEWVGVSYEQYF
J: TRBJ1-6; V: TRBV5-1; D: NA; size: once; DNA: TGCGCCAGCAGACAAGTAGGTTTCGGGGATTCACCCCTCCACTTT; CDR3: CASRQVGFGDSPLHF
J: TRBJ1-1; V: TRBV4-2; D: NA; size: few; DNA: TGTGCCAGCAGCCAACACCAGGGAAGCACTGAAGCTTTCTTT; CDR3: CASSQHQGSTEAFF
J: TRBJ2-7; V: TRBV21-1; D: NA; size: NA; DNA: TGTGCCAGCGGACACAGGCGGGGGTTATACGAGCAGTACTTC; CDR3: CASGHRRGLYEQYF
J: TRBJ1-6; V: TRBV6-1; D: TRBD1; size: NA; DNA: TGTGCCAGCCGCTTGGACAGGAGGACTTCACCCCTCCACTTT; CDR3: CASRLDRRTSPLHF
J: TRBJ2-3; V: TRBV18; D: NA; size: NA; DNA: TGTGCCAGCTCACTGTCATTGGACAGCAGCACAGATACGCAGTATTTT; CDR3: CASSLSLDSSTDTQYF
J: TRBJ2-1; V: TRBV10-1; D: TRBD2; size: NA; DNA: TGCGCCAGCGGGACTAGCGGGGTTCATGAGCAGTTCTTC; CDR3: CASGTSGVHEQFF
J: TRBJ2-1; V: TRBV19; D: NA; size: NA; DNA: TGTGCCAGCCGGAGGGGGGGATACAATGAGCAGTTCTTC; CDR3: CASRRGGYNEQFF
J: TRBJ2-7; V: TRBV27; D: NA; size: NA; DNA: TGTGCCAGCAGGGAAGGGGGAAACGAGCAGTACTTC; CDR3: CASREGGNEQYF
J: TRBJ1-2; V: TRBV19; D: NA; size: NA; DNA: TGTGCCAGTAGTACGACCGGGACAACTAACTATGGCTACACCTTC; CDR3: CASSTTGTTNYGYTF
J: TRBJ2-5; V: TRBV9; D: TRBD2; size: few; DNA: TGTGCCAGCAGCGTAGCCCCAGGCGGACTAGCGGGGTACGATATGGAGACCCAGTACTTC; CDR3: CASSVAPGGLAGYDMETQYF
J: TRBJ2-4; V: TRBV11-2; D: NA; size: NA; DNA: TGTGCCAGCAGCTGGGCAGGGGGGAGAGGGAACATTCAGTACTTC; CDR3: CASSWAGGRGNIQYF
J: TRBJ1-1; V: TRBV6-1; D: NA; size: NA; DNA: TGTGCCAGCACCTCTCGGGGGTCGGGCACTGAAGCTTTCTTT; CDR3: CASTSRGSGTEAFF
J: TRBJ1-2; V: TRBV6-5; D: TRBD1; size: NA; DNA: TGTGCCAGCAGACCCCCCGGACAGGGGAGCTATGGCTACACCTTC; CDR3: CASRPPGQGSYGYTF